This passage covers 11 T cell receptor beta chains from one sample sequenced in a study of T cell responses to AZD1222 COVID-19 vaccine. Sequencing used immunoSEQ multiplex PCR; TCRdb keeps in-frame clones, though not all of them. Of 110,000 to 150,000 clones in the sample, about nine tenths were seen once. This specimen consisted of peripheral blood, obtained on day 0 of AZD1222 vaccination. The source is an adult in good health.

The V call is TRBV12-3 or TRBV12-4, the J call TRBJ2-1; D remains unclear. V lost 6 bases and J 9 bases, leaving 12 bases between the germline ends. The CDR3 length is 12 residues. CDR3 loop: CASSRTWGEQFF. In nucleotides, the CDR3 is TGTGCCAGCAGCCGTACCTGGGGTGAGCAGTTCTTC.

This rearrangement joins TRBV7-2 to TRBJ2-5; D perhaps matches TRBD2 (6 bases). Trimming left V 1 base short and J 4 bases short, with 13 bases between. CDR1 is SGHTA and CDR2 is FQGNSA in the germline V gene. The CDR3 spans 15 residues. DNA of the CDR3: TGTGCCAGCAGCTTAGATCCTAGCGACTTAGAGACCCAGTACTTC. Its translation: CASSLDPSDLETQYF.

The chain links TRBV5-1 to TRBJ2-1; 7 bases agree with TRBD1. Per the germline V gene, CDR1 is SGHRS and CDR2 is YFSETQ. The CDR3 length is 15 residues. V lost 4 bases, J lost 4 bases, and 8 bases stayed unmatched. CDR3 nucleotides: TGCGCCAGCAGCCCCCAAGGGACAGATTACAATGAGCAGTTCTTC. Amino acid sequence: CASSPQGTDYNEQFF.

V and J are TRBV4-2 and TRBJ2-2; no reliable D call. Deletions cut 2 bases from V and 0 bases from J, with 13 bases between. Germline V gene data show CDR1 as LGHNA and CDR2 as YNFKEQ. The CDR3 is 17 amino acids. CDR3 sequence (DNA): TGTGCCAGCAGCCAACTTCCCCCCCGGGCGAACACCGGGGAGCTGTTTTTT. It is translated as CASSQLPPRANTGELFF.

This clone was counted a single time. The chain links TRBV30 to TRBJ1-2; possibly TRBD1 for D (5 bases). CDR1 and CDR2 from the germline V gene are GTSNPN and SVGIG (reference sequence). V dropped 0 bases and J dropped 1 base, with 9 bases sitting between them. The CDR3 loop spans 14 amino acids. CDR3 sequence: CAWSVLGHNYGYTF. CDR3 coding DNA: TGTGCCTGGAGTGTCCTTGGACATAACTATGGCTACACCTTC. Variable domain in full (rest from reference TRBV30 and TRBJ1-2): SQTIHQWPATLVQPVGSPLSLECTVEGTSNPNLYWYRQAAGRGLQLLFYSVGIGQISSEVPQNLSASRPQDRQFILSSKKLLLSDSGFYLCAWSVLGHNYGYTFGSGTRLTVV.

The chain recombines TRBV12-3 or TRBV12-4 with TRBJ1-1; D unclear. The CDR3 has 11 amino acids. V lost 2 bases and J 8 bases, leaving 6 bases between the germline ends. The CDR3 here is CASSLTGEAFF. The DNA of the CDR3 is TGTGCCAGCAGTTTAACGGGGGAAGCTTTCTTT.

This clone was found a few times. The chain uses TRBV12-3 or TRBV12-4 and TRBJ2-3; perhaps TRBD1 as D (5 bases). The V and J ends lost 5 bases and 8 bases respectively, with 11 bases between them. CDR3 size: 12 residues. This chain's CDR3 is CASSRDSITQYF. In DNA, the CDR3 is TGTGCCAGCAGTCGTGACAGCATTACGCAGTATTTT.

The chain links TRBV18 to TRBJ1-2; D is unclear. The germline V and J ends were trimmed by 3 bases and 8 bases, with 19 bases remaining between them. Germline V gives CDR1 KGHSH, CDR2 LQKENI. This CDR3 contains 15 residues. The CDR3 reads CASSPQNDAGGGYTF. CDR3 in DNA: TGTGCCAGCTCACCCCAAAACGACGCTGGAGGAGGCTACACCTTC.

The chain employs TRBV19 and TRBJ1-1; 7 bases align to TRBD1. V lost 7 bases to trimming and J lost 7 bases; unmatched junction nucleotides: 9. Germline assignment: CDR1 LNHDA and CDR2 SQIVND (reference sequence). This CDR3 comprises 13 residues. The CDR3 sequence is CASIQDRVNEAFF. CDR3 DNA sequence: TGTGCCAGTATTCAAGACAGGGTGAATGAAGCTTTCTTT.

The chain has TRBV11-3 and TRBJ1-4; D is unresolved. V was pared by 0 bases and J by 10 bases, with 6 bases between. CDR1 is SGHNT and CDR2 is YENEEA in the germline V gene. CDR3 length equals 12 residues. Written as DNA, the CDR3 is TGTGCCAGCAGCTTAGATCGGAGAAAACTGTTTTTT. As protein: CASSLDRRKLFF.

V and J are TRBV10-3 and TRBJ1-2; 8 nucleotides match TRBD1. This CDR3 contains 16 residues. Germline trimming cut 2 bases from V and 4 bases from J; bases unmatched to any gene: 9. Germline V lookup: CDR1 ENHRY, CDR2 SYGVKD. Here the CDR3 reads CAISEPSRQGLYGYTF. The CDR3 DNA follows: TGTGCCATCAGTGAGCCTTCCCGACAGGGGCTCTATGGCTACACCTTC.